Listed below are T cell receptor beta chains from one sample, sequenced in a study of shared clonotypes between healthy human individuals. The method was immunoSEQ multiplex PCR; TCRdb's version includes in-frame clones alone and lacks a portion of them. The sample contains 630,000 or so clones, 95% to 98% of which appear only once. The sample was naive CD8+ T cells sorted from blood. Receptors originate from a man aged 25 to 40 in good health. Each CDR3 is given with its conserved first and last residue. The order of the fields is clone size, V gene, J gene, D gene, CDR3 DNA, CDR3 protein. D genes are given only for firm matches. Clone size is not always given. Where it is, it says once, few, many or a class for expanded clones.

.	TRBV7-9	TRBJ2-6	.	TGTGCCAGCAAATTTAGGGCGAGTAGCGGCCCGAGGGCCAACGTCCTGACTTTC	CASKFRASSGPRANVLTF
.	TRBV2	TRBJ2-6	.	TGTGCCAGCACTGGATCTGGGGCCAACGTCCTGACTTTC	CASTGSGANVLTF
.	TRBV7-9	TRBJ1-1	TRBD1	TGTGCCAGCAGTGAACAGGGGAGTGAAGCTTTCTTT	CASSEQGSEAFF
.	TRBV13	TRBJ2-6	.	TGTGCCAGCAGGCTAATCACTTTATCTGGGGCCAACGTCCTGACTTTC	CASRLITLSGANVLTF
.	TRBV2	TRBJ2-1	.	TGTGCCAGCGGGACCCACCGGACCAATGAGCAGTTCTTC	CASGTHRTNEQFF
.	TRBV11-2	TRBJ2-3	TRBD1	TGTGCCAGCAGCTTAGACTTTGTGGACAGGGGGGCAGATACGCAGTATTTT	CASSLDFVDRGADTQYF
.	TRBV4-1	TRBJ2-7	TRBD1	TGCGCCAGCAGCCAACGAGGTACACGGGACAGGGGCTACGAGCAGTACTTC	CASSQRGTRDRGYEQYF
.	TRBV7-8	TRBJ1-1	.	TGTGCCAGCAGTCCGAACAGGGACGGGAACACTGAAGCTTTCTTT	CASSPNRDGNTEAFF
.	TRBV27	TRBJ1-5	.	TGTGCCAGCAGATACAGGGCAGGGAACGTTAATCAGCCCCAGCATTTT	CASRYRAGNVNQPQHF
.	TRBV7-9	TRBJ1-5	.	TGTGCCAGCAGCCCAGGGATTCATAGCAATCAGCCCCAGCATTTT	CASSPGIHSNQPQHF
.	TRBV6-6	TRBJ2-2	.	TGTGCCAGCAGTAAGGGACGGGAGAACACCGGGGAGCTGTTTTTT	CASSKGRENTGELFF
once	TRBV5-1	TRBJ2-3	TRBD2	TGCGCCAGCAGCTTGGGTTTTGCGGGAGTCGACACAGATACGCAGTATTTT	CASSLGFAGVDTDTQYF
.	TRBV7-2	TRBJ2-1	TRBD2	TGTGCCAGCAGCTTAGGGACGGCTGGCGGGAGGGTAAATGAGCAGTTCTTC	CASSLGTAGGRVNEQFF
.	TRBV7-3	TRBJ2-3	.	TGTGCCAGCAGCCCGAGTCTAGGGACAGATACGCAGTATTTT	CASSPSLGTDTQYF
.	TRBV5-4	TRBJ2-1	.	TGTGCCAGCAGCTTTGCACACAATGAGCAGTTCTTC	CASSFAHNEQFF
.	TRBV7-9	TRBJ2-6	.	TGTGCCAGCAGTATGGGGGCCAACGTCCTGACTTTC	CASSMGANVLTF
.	TRBV10-3	TRBJ2-7	TRBD2	TGTGCCATCACCTCGACTAGCGGGAGGACGTCCTACGAGCAGTACTTC	CAITSTSGRTSYEQYF
.	TRBV5-1	TRBJ2-2	.	TGCGCCAGCAGCCAGGACAGAAACACCGGGGAGCTGTTTTTT	CASSQDRNTGELFF
.	TRBV4-3	TRBJ2-1	TRBD2	TGCGCCAGCAGCCAGGGACTAGCATCCGAGCAGTTCTTC	CASSQGLASEQFF
.	TRBV27	TRBJ1-5	TRBD1	TGTGCCAGCAGTTTAGACAGGGGTGGGCAGCCCCAGCATTTT	CASSLDRGGQPQHF
.	TRBV6-1	TRBJ2-7	TRBD1	TGTGCCAGCAGTGGCCACCGGGACAGGGGTTCCTACGAGCAGTACTTC	CASSGHRDRGSYEQYF
once	TRBV9	TRBJ2-2	.	TGTGCCAGCAGCGCCAGACGACAGCACACCGGGGAGCTGTTTTTT	CASSARRQHTGELFF
once	TRBV5-6	TRBJ1-1	.	TGTGCCAGCAGCTTGGGGTCGTACACTGAAGCTTTCTTT	CASSLGSYTEAFF
.	TRBV7-9	TRBJ2-7	.	TGTGCCAGCAGCTTAGAGGGGACAAGCATCTACGAGCAGTACTTC	CASSLEGTSIYEQYF
.	TRBV6-5	TRBJ2-2	.	TGTGCCAGCGAAGATAACGGCGGCGGGGAGCTGTTTTTT	CASEDNGGGELFF
.	TRBV7-9	TRBJ2-7	TRBD1	TGTGCCAGCAGCCCCCCGGACAGGGTCGTGGAGCAGTACTTC	CASSPPDRVVEQYF
.	TRBV28	TRBJ2-7	.	TGTGCCAGCAGTTTTCTGGTTGGCAGATACGAGCAGTACTTC	CASSFLVGRYEQYF
.	TRBV7-9	TRBJ2-7	.	TGTGCCAGCACGAGCGCGGGCAGAGCCTACGAGCAGTACTTC	CASTSAGRAYEQYF
.	TRBV9	TRBJ2-7	.	TGTGCCAGCAGTCCTCGTACCGGGACCTCCTACGAGCAGTACTTC	CASSPRTGTSYEQYF
.	TRBV15	TRBJ2-2	TRBD2	TGTGCCACCAGCAGAGTACTAGCGGCTGAGGAGCTGTTTTTT	CATSRVLAAEELFF
.	TRBV18	TRBJ2-7	.	TGTGCCAGCTCCGTCCGTACCAACGAGCAGTACTTC	CASSVRTNEQYF
.	TRBV11-3	TRBJ2-1	TRBD2	TGTGCCAGCAGCTCCCCTGAGGGGGTAGCGGGAGGTAGGAATGAGCAGTTCTTC	CASSSPEGVAGGRNEQFF
once	TRBV2	TRBJ2-3	TRBD2	TGTGCCACGGGCGGGACTAGCGGCCCTAGCACAGATACGCAGTATTTT	CATGGTSGPSTDTQYF
.	TRBV11-2	TRBJ2-7	TRBD2	TGTGCCAGCAGCTTAGAGGGGACTAGCTACGAGCAGTACTTC	CASSLEGTSYEQYF
once	TRBV29-1	TRBJ1-2	TRBD1	TGCAGCGTAGAAGACAGGGACGGCTACACCTTC	CSVEDRDGYTF